The 32 T cell receptor beta chains below were found in one sample sequenced in a study of blood T cell repertoires in COVID-19. Clones were read by immunoSEQ multiplex PCR, and TCRdb kept only the in-frame ones, dropping some. The repertoire holds 55,000 to 80,000 clones, with approximately 78% as singletons. Sequencing used peripheral blood. The receptors were gathered from a man aged 55-75 years with COVID-19, enrolled during active disease.

The chain combines TRBV7-2 with TRBJ2-5; perhaps TRBD2 as D (5 bases). V lost 3 bases to trimming and J lost 4 bases, with 15 bases between them. The CDR3 totals 15 residues. Germline assignment: CDR1 SGHTA and CDR2 FQGNSA. CDR3 amino acids: CASSFSAQNIETQYF. DNA for the CDR3: TGTGCCAGCAGCTTTAGCGCCCAGAATATAGAGACCCAGTACTTC.

The rearrangement joins TRBV19 to TRBJ2-5; TRBD2 might be the D (6 bases). Germline values: CDR1 LNHDA, CDR2 SQIVND (reference sequence). Trimming left V 6 bases short and J 4 bases short, with 12 bases between. The CDR3 has 13 amino acids. The CDR3 sequence: CASRKSSVETQYF. As DNA, the CDR3 is TGTGCCAGTAGAAAGTCTAGCGTAGAGACCCAGTACTTC.

DNA of the CDR3: TGTGCCAGCAGTGAAGTAGCGGGGGTTAGGACCTACGAGCAGTACTTC. Translation gives CASSEVAGVRTYEQYF. The V gene is TRBV6-1, the J gene TRBJ2-7, with 9 bases lining up with TRBD2. There are 16 residues in the CDR3. CDR1 MNHNS and CDR2 SASEGT come from the germline V gene. J gave up 2 bases and V 1 base, and 6 bases lay outside the gene matches.

This chain links TRBV29-1 with TRBJ2-1; TRBD1 matches 7 bases. Germline-derived CDR1 and CDR2 are SQVTM and ANQGSEA. This CDR3 has 12 residues. With 7 bases clipped from V and 8 bases from J, the junction kept 8 bases outside the gene matches. The CDR3, as DNA: TGCAGCGGAGACAGGGATCGGGATGAGCAGTTCTTC. Its translation: CSGDRDRDEQFF.

The J gene is TRBJ2-7, the V gene TRBV27; the D is unclear. The CDR3 length is 15 residues. Between the trimmed V and J ends, which lost 0 bases and 0 bases, there was a span of 9 bases. Germline CDR1 reads MNHEY; CDR2 reads SMNVEV (reference sequence). The CDR3 sequence: CASSLSPQLSYEQYF. The CDR3 region has the DNA TGTGCCAGCAGTTTATCGCCACAGCTCTCCTACGAGCAGTACTTC.

The CDR3 loop reads CASSKTGRDTEAFF. CDR3 bases: TGTGCCAGCAGTAAAACAGGGAGGGACACTGAAGCTTTCTTT. V gene TRBV6-5 combines with J gene TRBJ1-1; perhaps TRBD1 as D (6 bases). The CDR3 is made up of 14 amino acids. Germline assignment: CDR1 MNHEY and CDR2 SVGAGI. Trimming removed 5 bases at V and 3 bases at J, with 13 bases between.

This clone has more than one count but fewer than ten. The chain has TRBV5-5 and TRBJ2-3; no clear D. CDR3 length: 14 residues. Trimming pared 0 bases from V and 1 base from J, leaving 6 bases between. The germline gives CDR1 SGHKS, CDR2 YYEKEE (reference sequence). This CDR3 reads CASSLEPRTDTQYF. The CDR3 region has the DNA TGTGCCAGCAGCTTGGAGCCGCGCACAGATACGCAGTATTTT. The entire variable domain, with the rest obtained from reference TRBV5-5 and TRBJ2-3, is as follows: DAGVTQSPTHLIKTRGQQVTLRCSPISGHKSVSWYQQVLGQGPQFIFQYYEKEERGRGNFPDRFSARQFPNYSSELNVNALLLGDSALYLCASSLEPRTDTQYFGPGTRLTVL.

The genes are TRBV15 and TRBJ1-2, with 9 bases aligning to TRBD1. Losses at the gene ends were 7 bases for V and 4 bases for J; bases not matched to a gene: 10. From germline, CDR1 is LNHNV and CDR2 YYDKDF (reference sequence). CDR3 length: 15 amino acids. CDR3 protein: CATKVPGTGSYGYTF. The CDR3 nucleotides are TGTGCCACCAAAGTACCGGGGACAGGGAGCTATGGCTACACCTTC.

V and J are TRBV14 and TRBJ2-7; possible D gene TRBD2, 6 bases. The CDR3 is 15 amino acids. Germline V gene data show CDR1 as SGHDN and CDR2 as FVKESK. V lost 4 bases, J lost 7 bases, and 20 bases lay in between. As DNA, the CDR3 is TGTGCCAGCAGCCCCCTAGGGTCGACCGGGGGTGAGCAGTACTTC. Its translation: CASSPLGSTGGEQYF.

The chain recombines TRBV3-1 (or the pseudogene TRBV3-2) with TRBJ2-2, with D perhaps TRBD1 (6 bases). Trimming pared 2 bases from V and 4 bases from J, leaving 8 bases between. Germline CDR1 reads LGHDT; CDR2 reads YNNKEL (reference sequence). This CDR3 has 14 residues. CDR3: CASSQQGTTGELFF. CDR3 nucleotides: TGTGCCAGCAGCCAACAGGGGACCACCGGGGAGCTGTTTTTT.

In this sample, this clone turned up a few times. V and J are TRBV5-1 and TRBJ1-1; TRBD1 is a possible D gene (5 bases). CDR1 is SGHRS and CDR2 is YFSETQ in the germline V gene. Trimming shortened V by 5 bases and J by 3 bases, and 8 bases separated the two germline ends. This CDR3 is 12 amino acids long. The chain's CDR3 is CASRWGDTEAFF. The DNA for the CDR3 is TGCGCCAGCAGATGGGGGGACACTGAAGCTTTCTTT.

The V gene is TRBV18, the J gene TRBJ2-3; no reliable D call. CDR3 size: 14 residues. Germline V gene sequence: CDR1 KGHSH, CDR2 LQKENI. Trimming pared 6 bases from V and 1 base from J, leaving 11 bases between. CDR3 sequence (DNA): TGTGCCAGCTCCCCCCGCAGCGGCACAGATACGCAGTATTTT. Translating it yields CASSPRSGTDTQYF. Looking up the rest from reference TRBV18 and TRBJ2-3 gives the full variable domain: NAGVMQNPRHLVRRRGQEARLRCSPMKGHSHVYWYRQLPEEGLKFMVYLQKENIIDESGMPKERFSAEFPKEGPSILRIQQVVRGDSAAYFCASSPRSGTDTQYFGPGTRLTVL.

The CDR3 DNA reads TGTGCCAGCAGCGCCGGACAGGGAGTCTATGGCTACACCTTC. Translating it yields CASSAGQGVYGYTF. The chain recombines TRBV9 with TRBJ1-2; 8 nucleotides agree with TRBD1. This CDR3 has 14 amino acids. The ends lost 3 bases at V and 4 bases at J; junction bases unmatched: 5. Germline CDR1 and CDR2: SGDLS and YYNGEE.

V and J are TRBV27 and TRBJ2-3, with 10 bases that match TRBD1. The V segment lost 3 bases and the J segment 7 bases; nucleotides outside the gene matches: 13. CDR1 MNHEY and CDR2 SMNVEV come from the germline V gene (reference sequence). The CDR3 runs 17 residues. The CDR3 sequence: CASSLTTAGTGEYTQYF. CDR3 in DNA: TGTGCCAGCAGTTTGACGACTGCCGGGACAGGGGAATATACGCAGTATTTT.

The chain joins TRBV29-1 to TRBJ2-3; D gene unclear. Trimming took off 3 bases at V and 6 bases at J, with 13 bases between the two ends. The germline V gene encodes CDR1 SQVTM and CDR2 ANQGSEA. This CDR3 spans 13 amino acids. This CDR3 is CSVDGSGLDTQYF. CDR3 sequence (DNA): TGCAGCGTTGATGGCTCTGGCTTGGATACGCAGTATTTT.

This clone was observed many times. The CDR3 region is CASSQRVGAEGYTF. In DNA form, the CDR3 reads TGTGCCAGCAGCCAACGAGTGGGGGCGGAAGGCTACACCTTC. The V and J genes are TRBV14 and TRBJ1-2; D perhaps matches TRBD1 (6 bases). The CDR3 runs to 14 residues. V gave up 2 bases and J gave up 8 bases, with 15 bases separating them. The germline gives CDR1 SGHDN, CDR2 FVKESK.

CDR3 residues: CASSYGGNTGNTIYF. The CDR3 bases are TGTGCCAGCAGTTACGGCGGGAATACGGGAAACACCATATATTTT. The chain joins TRBV6-2 or TRBV6-3 to TRBJ1-3; D is unclear. V gave up 2 bases and J gave up 4 bases, with 12 bases separating them. CDR1 and CDR2 from the germline V gene are MNHEY and SVGEGT. The CDR3 totals 15 residues.

This CDR3 reads CASSLEGTGPSYEQYF. The CDR3 DNA sequence: TGTGCCAGCAGCTTAGAGGGGACAGGCCCATCCTACGAGCAGTACTTC. The genes are TRBV11-2 and TRBJ2-7; 8 nucleotides agree with TRBD1. Germline-derived CDR1 and CDR2 are SGHAT and FQNNGV. Unmatched junction bases numbered 5, after V lost 0 bases and J lost 1 base. The CDR3 length is 16 residues.

The chain uses TRBV11-2 and TRBJ1-5; 9 positions agree with TRBD1. Germline V CDR1 and CDR2: SGHAT, FQNNGV. J was trimmed by 7 bases and V by 0 bases; bases with no gene match: 7. This CDR3 comprises 16 residues. The CDR3 nucleotides are TGTGCCAGCAGCTTAGAGGGGGGACAGGGCGGCCAGCCCCAGCATTTT. The encoded protein is CASSLEGGQGGQPQHF.

This clone turned up a few times. This rearrangement joins TRBV19 to TRBJ1-6; no reliable D call. The CDR3 loop spans 14 amino acids. V was clipped by 3 bases and J by 7 bases, with 10 bases between them. Germline CDR1 is LNHDA and CDR2 is SQIVND (reference sequence). The CDR3 DNA reads as TGTGCCAGTAGTATCGGCAGGAGGAATTCACCCCTCCACTTT. Translated, it gives CASSIGRRNSPLHF.

The chain links TRBV27 to TRBJ2-5; TRBD1 aligns across 9 bases. From germline, CDR1 is MNHEY and CDR2 SMNVEV (reference sequence). V shed 2 bases, J shed 7 bases, and the junction held 8 bases outside the gene matches. This CDR3 has 15 amino acids. The CDR3 DNA sequence: TGTGCCAGCAGTTTAGGGACAGGGTTTGGGGTGACCCAGTACTTC. This codes for CASSLGTGFGVTQYF.

The chain has TRBV11-2 and TRBJ2-7, with 7 bases aligning to TRBD2. This CDR3 has 14 residues. CDR1 and CDR2 (germline): SGHAT, FQNNGV. V was pared by 2 bases and J by 3 bases, with 4 bases of the junction left unmatched. As DNA, the CDR3 is TGTGCCAGCAGCTTAAGAGCGGGAAACTACGAGCAGTACTTC. This translates into CASSLRAGNYEQYF.

This clone was picked up a small number of times. The chain links TRBV10-1 to TRBJ2-2; D uncertain. V lost 4 bases, J lost 1 base, and 4 bases lay in between. From germline, CDR1 is WNHNN and CDR2 SYGVQD (reference sequence). The CDR3 has 13 residues. The chain's CDR3 is CASSVENTGELFF. For the CDR3, the DNA is TGCGCCAGCAGTGTAGAGAACACCGGGGAGCTGTTTTTT.

DNA of the CDR3: TGTGCTAGTGGTTTGGTAATGGACAGAAACAATGAGCAGTTCTTC. It encodes CASGLVMDRNNEQFF. The V gene is TRBV12-5, the J gene TRBJ2-1, with D tentatively TRBD1 (6 bases). The germline gives CDR1 LGHNT, CDR2 FRNRAP. The CDR3 consists of 15 residues. Trimming pared 0 bases from V and 5 bases from J, leaving 11 bases between.

The rearrangement links TRBV6-5 to TRBJ2-1, with a possible D match to TRBD2 (6 bases). Germline CDR1 reads MNHEY; CDR2 reads SVGAGI. The CDR3 covers 11 residues. With 8 bases removed from V and 14 bases from J, the gap between germline ends came to 16 bases. The CDR3 here is CASGSGMMEFF. CDR3 bases: TGTGCCAGCGGTAGCGGCATGATGGAGTTCTTC.

The V gene is TRBV3-1 (or the pseudogene TRBV3-2), the J gene TRBJ2-7, with TRBD2 as a possible D gene (6 bases). The CDR3 sequence is 14 residues long. Trimming took 0 bases from V and 7 from J, leaving 13 bases between them. Germline-derived CDR1 and CDR2 are LGHDT and YNNKEL (reference sequence). The CDR3 DNA follows: TGTGCCAGCAGCCAAGATAGCGGCCGTACGGAGCAGTACTTC. Protein product: CASSQDSGRTEQYF.

The V gene is TRBV28, the J gene TRBJ1-2; D remains ambiguous. The CDR3 is 12 residues long. V was clipped by 5 bases and J by 3 bases, with 7 bases between them. Germline CDR1 reads MDHEN; CDR2 reads SYDVKM. The CDR3 region has the DNA TGTGCCAGCAGTGGCCGGGACTATGGCTACACCTTC. As protein: CASSGRDYGYTF.

The genes are TRBV15 and TRBJ2-2; TRBD1 is a possible D gene (7 bases). This CDR3 has 14 residues. V gave up 6 bases and J gave up 7 bases, with 15 bases separating them. Germline CDR1 LNHNV, CDR2 YYDKDF (reference sequence). The CDR3 sequence is CATRRGQGGGELFF. CDR3 bases: TGTGCCACCAGAAGGGGGCAGGGAGGCGGGGAGCTGTTTTTT.

The chain is built from TRBV7-9 and TRBJ2-3; 7 bases are shared with TRBD1. The J segment lost 3 bases and the V segment lost 5 bases, leaving 5 bases of the junction unmatched. The germline gives CDR1 SEHNR, CDR2 FQNEAQ (reference sequence). The CDR3 contains 14 residues. CDR3 coding DNA: TGTGCCAGCAGCGTTACAGGGGCGACAGATACGCAGTATTTT. Translation: CASSVTGATDTQYF. The full variable domain, completed using reference TRBV7-9 and TRBJ2-3, is DTGVSQNPRHKITKRGQNVTFRCDPISEHNRLYWYRQTLGQGPEFLTYFQNEAQLEKSRLLSDRFSAERPKGSFSTLEIQRTEQGDSAMYLCASSVTGATDTQYFGPGTRLTVL.

The rearrangement uses TRBV21-1 and TRBJ2-5; the D call TRBD2 from the table was never checked on the DNA. TRBV21-1 is given as a pseudogene. CDR3 length: 16 residues. The CDR3: CASSKVAGMYQETQYF. Written as DNA, the CDR3 is TGTGCCAGCAGCAAAGTTGCCGGTATGTACCAAGAGACCCAGTACTTC.

In this sample, this clone turned up many times. This chain joins TRBV28 and TRBJ2-7, with unresolved D. Looked up from germline, CDR1 is MDHEN and CDR2 is SYDVKM. The CDR3 spans 12 residues. Trimming left V 1 base short and J 7 bases short, with 8 bases between. As DNA, the CDR3 is TGTGCCAGCAGTTTATTTGCTGAGGAGCAGTACTTC. The encoded protein is CASSLFAEEQYF.

This sequence joins TRBV5-1 and TRBJ2-1; D gene unclear. Germline CDR1 reads SGHRS; CDR2 reads YFSETQ. The CDR3 contains 12 residues. V dropped 6 bases and J dropped 7 bases, with 11 bases sitting between them. This CDR3 reads CASKYDSNEQFF. The DNA for the CDR3 is TGCGCCAGCAAATACGACTCGAATGAGCAGTTCTTC.